This paragraph covers one TCR beta chain sequence. TCRdb redid the calling of the 5' RACE reads with MiXCR, one entry per CDR3 protein. The sample consists of 90,000 to 100,000 distinct CDR3 sequences, 17% of them appearing once. The CDR3 totals 15 residues. Germline CDR1 is SEHNR and CDR2 is FQNEAQ (reference sequence). The germline V and J ends were trimmed by 2 bases and 1 base, with 11 bases remaining between them. The data are from a study of T cells of healthy individuals. The receptor comes from a human donor in good health. This sequence joins TRBV7-9 and TRBJ1-2; D unclear. The CDR3 sequence: CASSLMVRGNYGYTF. CDR3 DNA: TGTGCCAGCAGCTTAATGGTTCGGGGTAACTATGGCTACACCTTC.